This T cell receptor (beta chain) was obtained from a study of T cell repertoires in ileal Crohn's disease. Study-level background: Patients had a median approximately 7.2-year disease duration, and roughly 40% were active smokers. Postoperative therapy was given to about half: eleven to twelve thiopurines, some 18 anti-TNF agents. All patients had surgery for stricturing (about 60%) or penetrating (39%) disease.

Notes on this clone: The antigen remains undetermined.

Study-level findings and limits: All patients with clonality above 26.8% had endoscopic recurrence.

This table comes from immunoSEQ multiplex PCR, and its TCRdb copy is limited to in-frame clones, with some not included. The table lists roughly 15,000 clones, 75% to 85% of them singletons. Germline-derived CDR1 and CDR2 are SNHLY and FYNNEI. CDR3 length: 15 residues. The V end was cut by 6 bases, the J end by 4 bases, with 15 bases between. The chain uses TRBV2 and TRBJ2-2; D uncertain. The sequenced sample consisted of ileal tissue. This sequence originates from an adult with Crohn's disease. The CDR3 DNA is TGTGCCAGCAGCCCTAATCCGGGTGCCACCGGGGAGCTGTTTTTT. Translating gives CASSPNPGATGELFF.